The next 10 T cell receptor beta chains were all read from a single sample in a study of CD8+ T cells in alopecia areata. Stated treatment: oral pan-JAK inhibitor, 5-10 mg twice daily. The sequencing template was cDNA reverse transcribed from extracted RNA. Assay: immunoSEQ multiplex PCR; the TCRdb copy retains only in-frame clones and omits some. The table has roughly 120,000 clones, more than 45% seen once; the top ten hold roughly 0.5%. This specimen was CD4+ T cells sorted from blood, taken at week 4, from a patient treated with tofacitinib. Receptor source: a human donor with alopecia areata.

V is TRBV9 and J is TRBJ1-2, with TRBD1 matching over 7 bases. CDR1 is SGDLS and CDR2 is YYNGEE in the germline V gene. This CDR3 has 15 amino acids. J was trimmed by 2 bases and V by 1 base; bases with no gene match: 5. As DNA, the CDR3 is TGTGCCAGCAGCGTAACGGGACAGAACAACTATGGCTACACCTTC. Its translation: CASSVTGQNNYGYTF.

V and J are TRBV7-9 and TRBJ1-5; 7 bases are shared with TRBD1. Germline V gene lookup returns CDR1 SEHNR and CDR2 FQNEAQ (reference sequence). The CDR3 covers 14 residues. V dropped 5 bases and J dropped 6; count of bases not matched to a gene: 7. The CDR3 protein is CASSRDSPSQPQHF. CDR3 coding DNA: TGTGCCAGCAGCCGGGACAGCCCAAGTCAGCCCCAGCATTTT.

The CDR3 spells CASSSSLSGRINTGELFF. The CDR3 region has the DNA TGCGCCAGCAGCTCCTCCCTTAGCGGGAGGATTAACACCGGGGAGCTGTTTTTT. The chain links TRBV5-1 to TRBJ2-2; TRBD2 agrees at 10 bases. Trimming removed 3 bases from V and 2 bases from J; junction bases left unmatched: 10. CDR3 length: 18 residues. CDR1 and CDR2 (germline): SGHRS, YFSETQ.

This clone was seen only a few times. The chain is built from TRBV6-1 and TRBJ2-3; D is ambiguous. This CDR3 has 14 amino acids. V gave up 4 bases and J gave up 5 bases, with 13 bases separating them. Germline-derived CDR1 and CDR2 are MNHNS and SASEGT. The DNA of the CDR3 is TGTGCCAGCAGTGTGGGCCAAACCCAAGATACGCAGTATTTT. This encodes CASSVGQTQDTQYF.

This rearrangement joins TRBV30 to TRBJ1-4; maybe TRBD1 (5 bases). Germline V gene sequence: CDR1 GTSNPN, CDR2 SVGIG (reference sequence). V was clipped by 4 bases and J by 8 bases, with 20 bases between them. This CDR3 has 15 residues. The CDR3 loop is CAWMASGRVWEKLFF. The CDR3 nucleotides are TGTGCCTGGATGGCATCGGGACGAGTGTGGGAAAAACTGTTTTTT.

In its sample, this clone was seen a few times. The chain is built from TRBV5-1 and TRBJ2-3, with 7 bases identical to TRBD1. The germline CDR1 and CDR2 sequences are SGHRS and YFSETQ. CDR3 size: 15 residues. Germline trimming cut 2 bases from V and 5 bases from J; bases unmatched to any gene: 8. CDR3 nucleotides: TGCGCCAGCAGCTTCATATCGACAGGGCTAGATACGCAGTATTTT. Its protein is CASSFISTGLDTQYF.

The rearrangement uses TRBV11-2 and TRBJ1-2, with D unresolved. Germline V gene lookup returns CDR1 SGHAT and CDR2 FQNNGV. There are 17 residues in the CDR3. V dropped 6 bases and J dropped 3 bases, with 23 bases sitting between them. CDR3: CASRRIGRVFGDYGYTF. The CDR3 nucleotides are TGTGCCAGCAGACGAATTGGCCGCGTCTTTGGGGACTATGGCTACACCTTC.

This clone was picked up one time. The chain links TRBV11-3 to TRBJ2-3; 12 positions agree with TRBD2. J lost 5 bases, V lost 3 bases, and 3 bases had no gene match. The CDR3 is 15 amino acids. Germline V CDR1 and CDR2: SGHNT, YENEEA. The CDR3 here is CASSFSGLAGDTQYF. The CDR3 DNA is TGTGCCAGCAGCTTTTCGGGACTAGCGGGAGATACGCAGTATTTT. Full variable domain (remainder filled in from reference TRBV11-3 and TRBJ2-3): EAGVVQSPRYKIIEKKQPVAFWCNPISGHNTLYWYLQNLGQGPELLIRYENEEAVDDSQLPKDRFSAERLKGVDSTLKIQPAELGDSAVYLCASSFSGLAGDTQYFGPGTRLTVL.

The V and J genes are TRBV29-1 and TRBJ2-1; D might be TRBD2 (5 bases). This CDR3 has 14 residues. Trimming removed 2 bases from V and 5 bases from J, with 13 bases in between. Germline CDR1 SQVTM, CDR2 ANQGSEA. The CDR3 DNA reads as TGCAGCGTTGAAAGGGAGAGAATTAACAATGAGCAGTTCTTC. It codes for CSVERERINNEQFF.

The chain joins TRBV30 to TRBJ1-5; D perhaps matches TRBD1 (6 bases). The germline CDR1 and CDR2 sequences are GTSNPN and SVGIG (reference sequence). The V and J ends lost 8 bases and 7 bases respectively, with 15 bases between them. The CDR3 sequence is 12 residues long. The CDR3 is CAATRGPQPQHF. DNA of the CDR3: TGTGCCGCGACCAGGGGTCCCCAGCCCCAGCATTTT.